This TCR beta chain was sequenced in a study of T cells in Graves' hyperthyroidism and ophthalmopathy. CDR3 size: 14 residues. Looked up from germline, CDR1 is LGHDT and CDR2 is YNNKEL (reference sequence). The V gene lost 1 base and the J gene lost 6 bases, with 10 bases spanning the gap. Patients aged 18 to 65 had newly diagnosed hyperthyroidism lasting under 2 months. There were TCR beta CDR3 regions amplified from RNA transcripts. HTBI primers were used for first-round RT-PCR of the TCR CDR3. TCRdb re-derived calls from the multiplex PCR reads in MiXCR, one entry per CDR3 protein. The data show approximately 420,000 distinct CDR3 sequences, about 15% seen once. This clonotype was recorded many times.

This chain connects TRBV3-1 to TRBJ2-1; maybe TRBD2 (6 bases). The sequenced material came from blood. The clonotype was recovered from a woman aged 30 to 39 with Graves' hyperthyroidism. CDR3 protein: CASSQGVAVNEQFF. CDR3 nucleotide sequence: TGTGCCAGCAGCCAAGGGGTAGCGGTCAATGAGCAGTTCTTC.